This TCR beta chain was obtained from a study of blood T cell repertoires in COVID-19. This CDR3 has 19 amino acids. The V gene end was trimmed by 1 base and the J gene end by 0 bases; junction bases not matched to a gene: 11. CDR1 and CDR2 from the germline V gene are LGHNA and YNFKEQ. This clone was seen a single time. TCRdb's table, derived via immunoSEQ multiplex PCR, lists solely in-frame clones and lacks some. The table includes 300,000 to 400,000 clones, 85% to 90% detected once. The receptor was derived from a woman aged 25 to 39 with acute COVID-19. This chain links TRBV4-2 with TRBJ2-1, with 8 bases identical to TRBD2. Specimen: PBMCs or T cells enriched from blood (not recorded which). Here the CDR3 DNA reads TGTGCCAGCAGCCAAGTTTATAAGCGGGGGATAAGCTCCTACAATGAGCAGTTCTTC. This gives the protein CASSQVYKRGISSYNEQFF.